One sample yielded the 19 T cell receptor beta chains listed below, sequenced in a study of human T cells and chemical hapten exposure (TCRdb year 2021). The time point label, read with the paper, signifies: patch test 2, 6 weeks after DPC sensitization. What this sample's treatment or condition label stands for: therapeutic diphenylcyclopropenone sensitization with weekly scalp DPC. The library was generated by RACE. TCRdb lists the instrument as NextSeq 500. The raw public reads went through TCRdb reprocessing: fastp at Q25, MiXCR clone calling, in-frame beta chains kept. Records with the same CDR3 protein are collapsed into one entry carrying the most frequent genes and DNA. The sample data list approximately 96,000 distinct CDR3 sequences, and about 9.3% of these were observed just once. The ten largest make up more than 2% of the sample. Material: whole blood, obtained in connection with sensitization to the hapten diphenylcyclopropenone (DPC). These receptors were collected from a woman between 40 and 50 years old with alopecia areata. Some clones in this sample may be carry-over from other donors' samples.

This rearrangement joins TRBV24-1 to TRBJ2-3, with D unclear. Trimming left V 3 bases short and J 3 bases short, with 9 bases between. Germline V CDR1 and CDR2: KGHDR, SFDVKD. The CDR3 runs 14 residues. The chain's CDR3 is CATSDPKTTDTQYF. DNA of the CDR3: TGTGCCACCAGTGATCCCAAGACGACAGATACGCAGTATTTT.

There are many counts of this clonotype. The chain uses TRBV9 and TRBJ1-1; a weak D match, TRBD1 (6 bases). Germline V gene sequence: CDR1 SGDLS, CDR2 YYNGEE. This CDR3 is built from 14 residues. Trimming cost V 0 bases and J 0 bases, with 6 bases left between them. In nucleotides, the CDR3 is TGTGCCAGCAGCGTAGAGGGGGTGAACACTGAAGCTTTCTTT. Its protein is CASSVEGVNTEAFF.

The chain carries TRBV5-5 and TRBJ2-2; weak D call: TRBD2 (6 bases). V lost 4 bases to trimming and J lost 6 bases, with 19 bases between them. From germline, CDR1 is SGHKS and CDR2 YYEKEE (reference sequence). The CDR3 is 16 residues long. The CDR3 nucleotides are TGTGCCAGCAGCGTGGACCCCCTGGGGAGGTCCGGGGAGCTGTTTTTT. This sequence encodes CASSVDPLGRSGELFF.

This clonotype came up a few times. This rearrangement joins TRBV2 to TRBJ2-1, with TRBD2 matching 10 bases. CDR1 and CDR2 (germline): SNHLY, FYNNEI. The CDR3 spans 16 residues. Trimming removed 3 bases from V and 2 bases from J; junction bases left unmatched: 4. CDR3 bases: TGTGCCAGCAGTGATTCGCTAGCGGGAGCCTACAATGAGCAGTTCTTC. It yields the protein CASSDSLAGAYNEQFF.

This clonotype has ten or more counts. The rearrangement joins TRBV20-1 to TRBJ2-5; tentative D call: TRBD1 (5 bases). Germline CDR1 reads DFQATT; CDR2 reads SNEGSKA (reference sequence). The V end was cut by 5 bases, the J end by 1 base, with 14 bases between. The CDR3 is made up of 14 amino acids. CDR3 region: CSARPQGGQETQYF. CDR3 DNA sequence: TGCAGTGCTCGCCCTCAGGGCGGCCAAGAGACCCAGTACTTC.

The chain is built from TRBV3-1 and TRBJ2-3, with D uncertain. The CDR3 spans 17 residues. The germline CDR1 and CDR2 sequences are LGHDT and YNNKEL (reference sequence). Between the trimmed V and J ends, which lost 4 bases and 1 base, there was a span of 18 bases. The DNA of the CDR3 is TGTGCCAGCAGCCCCATCGTCTCAGCTAGGGGCACAGATACGCAGTATTTT. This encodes CASSPIVSARGTDTQYF.

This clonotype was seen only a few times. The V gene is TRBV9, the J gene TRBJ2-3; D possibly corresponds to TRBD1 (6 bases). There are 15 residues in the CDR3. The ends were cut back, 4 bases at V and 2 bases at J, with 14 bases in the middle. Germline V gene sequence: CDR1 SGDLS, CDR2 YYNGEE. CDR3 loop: CASSFRDTYTDTQYF. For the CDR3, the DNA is TGTGCCAGCAGCTTCCGGGACACCTACACAGATACGCAGTATTTT.

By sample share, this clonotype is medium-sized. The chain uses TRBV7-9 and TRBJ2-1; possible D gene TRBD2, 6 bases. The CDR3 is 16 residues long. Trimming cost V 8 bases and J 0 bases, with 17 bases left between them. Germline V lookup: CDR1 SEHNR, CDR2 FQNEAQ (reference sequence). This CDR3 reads CASGTDYSSSYNEQFF. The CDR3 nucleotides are TGTGCCAGCGGGACGGACTATTCGAGCTCCTACAATGAGCAGTTCTTC.

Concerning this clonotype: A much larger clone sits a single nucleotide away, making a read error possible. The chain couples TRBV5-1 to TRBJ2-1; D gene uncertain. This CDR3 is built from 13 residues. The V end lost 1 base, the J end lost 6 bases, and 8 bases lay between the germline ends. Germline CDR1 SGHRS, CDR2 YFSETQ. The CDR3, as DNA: TGCGCCAGCAGCTTGAACAGCTTCAATGAGCAGTTCTTC. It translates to CASSLNSFNEQFF.

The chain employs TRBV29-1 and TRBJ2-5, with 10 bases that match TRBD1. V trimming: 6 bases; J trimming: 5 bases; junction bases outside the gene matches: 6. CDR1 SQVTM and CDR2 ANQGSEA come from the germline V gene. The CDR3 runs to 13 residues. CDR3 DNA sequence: TGCAGCGTCAGACAGGGGGCCGGGGAGACCCAGTACTTC. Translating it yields CSVRQGAGETQYF.

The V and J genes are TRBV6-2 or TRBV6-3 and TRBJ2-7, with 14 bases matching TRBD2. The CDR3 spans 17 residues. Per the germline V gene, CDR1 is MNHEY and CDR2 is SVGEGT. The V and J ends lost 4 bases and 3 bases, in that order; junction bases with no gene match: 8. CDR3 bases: TGTGCCAGCAGTTCCGCGGGACTAGCGGGAGTTCTCTACGAGCAGTACTTC. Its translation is CASSSAGLAGVLYEQYF.

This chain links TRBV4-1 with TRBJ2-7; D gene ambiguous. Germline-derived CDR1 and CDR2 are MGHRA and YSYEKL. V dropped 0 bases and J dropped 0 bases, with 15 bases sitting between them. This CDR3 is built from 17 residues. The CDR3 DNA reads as TGCGCCAGCAGCCAAGATCGTGGCGGCGAAAGCTCCTACGAGCAGTACTTC. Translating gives CASSQDRGGESSYEQYF.

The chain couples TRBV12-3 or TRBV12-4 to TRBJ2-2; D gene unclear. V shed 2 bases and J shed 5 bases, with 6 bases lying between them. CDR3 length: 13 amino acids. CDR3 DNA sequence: TGTGCCAGCAGTTTACAGGAAACCGGGGAGCTGTTTTTT. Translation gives CASSLQETGELFF.

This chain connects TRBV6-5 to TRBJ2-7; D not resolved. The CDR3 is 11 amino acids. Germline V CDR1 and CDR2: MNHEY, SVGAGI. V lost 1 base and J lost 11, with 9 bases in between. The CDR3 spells CASSYYGNEYF. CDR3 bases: TGTGCCAGCAGTTACTACGGTAACGAGTACTTC.

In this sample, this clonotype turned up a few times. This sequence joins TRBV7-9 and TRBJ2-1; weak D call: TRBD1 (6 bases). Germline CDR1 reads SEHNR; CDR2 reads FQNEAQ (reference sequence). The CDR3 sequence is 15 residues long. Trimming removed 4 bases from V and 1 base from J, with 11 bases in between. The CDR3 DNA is TGTGCCAGCAGCTCCGACAGGCCATCCTACAATGAGCAGTTCTTC. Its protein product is CASSSDRPSYNEQFF.

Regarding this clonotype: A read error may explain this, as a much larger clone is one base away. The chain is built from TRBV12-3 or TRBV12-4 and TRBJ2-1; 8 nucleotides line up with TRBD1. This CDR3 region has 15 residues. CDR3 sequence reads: CATSKQGEWSNEQFF. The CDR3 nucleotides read TGTGCCACCAGTAAACAGGGGGAGTGGAGCAATGAGCAGTTCTTC.

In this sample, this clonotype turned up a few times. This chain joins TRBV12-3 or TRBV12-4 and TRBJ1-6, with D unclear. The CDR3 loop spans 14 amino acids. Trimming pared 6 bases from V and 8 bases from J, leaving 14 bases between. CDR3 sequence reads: CASRLIDGHSPLHF. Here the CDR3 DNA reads TGTGCCAGCAGGCTCATCGACGGCCATTCACCCCTCCACTTT.

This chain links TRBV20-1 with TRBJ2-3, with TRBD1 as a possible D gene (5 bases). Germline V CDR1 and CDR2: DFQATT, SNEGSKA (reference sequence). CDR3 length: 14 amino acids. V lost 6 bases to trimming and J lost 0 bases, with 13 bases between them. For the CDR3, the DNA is TGCAGTGCCTTCCCCAGGACAAGCACAGATACGCAGTATTTT. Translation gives CSAFPRTSTDTQYF.

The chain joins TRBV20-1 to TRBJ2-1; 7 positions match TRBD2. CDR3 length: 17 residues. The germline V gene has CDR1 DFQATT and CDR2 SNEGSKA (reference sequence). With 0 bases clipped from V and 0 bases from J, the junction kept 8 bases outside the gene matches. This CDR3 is CSARDDSGIHSYNEQFF. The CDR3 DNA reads TGCAGTGCTAGAGACGACAGCGGGATTCACTCCTACAATGAGCAGTTCTTC.